The clone carrying this T cell receptor beta chain was detected many times. Its antigen is not identified. The data were taken from a study of T cell repertoires in cytomegalovirus infection. Overall study results and limits: There were HLA-C-restricted CMV-specific TCR beta clonotypes dominating the ex vivo response. Cumulative frequency (of public TCR beta family members) identified carriers of CMV plus the relevant HLA.

TCRdb reprocessed the reads via MiXCR and lists one record per CDR3 protein. The profile covers some 250,000 distinct CDR3 sequences, with 9.1% appearing a single time and around 16% taken by the ten largest. What was sequenced was PBMCs. The receptor comes from a human donor in good health (CMV status not recorded). Some clones in this sample may be carry-over from other donors' samples.

CDR3 nucleotides: TGTGCCAGCAGCTTAGATTCGGTGGCAGGCGGGAATGGCTACACCTTC. Its translation: CASSLDSVAGGNGYTF. The chain uses TRBV7-2 and TRBJ1-2; D not certain. The length of the CDR3 is 16 residues. CDR1 SGHTA and CDR2 FQGNSA come from the germline V gene. V was clipped by 1 base and J by 6 bases, with 18 bases between them. Combining the CDR3 with reference TRBV7-2 and TRBJ1-2 gives the whole variable domain GAGVSQSPSNKVTEKGKDVELRCDPISGHTALYWYRQSLGQGLEFLIYFQGNSAPDKSGLPSDRFSAERTGGSVSTLTIQRTQQEDSAVYLCASSLDSVAGGNGYTFGSGTRLTVV.